This paragraph covers one T cell receptor (beta chain) sequence. This specimen comes from a study of blood T cell repertoires in COVID-19. Across the study: The samples span acute and convalescent COVID-19 from the United States, Italy and Spain. T cells, B-cell-depleted T cells, or PBMCs supplied cDNA or gDNA.

As originally analysed: Nucleated cell number was recorded as an estimate derived from reference gene primer amplification. Data came from immunoSEQ multiplex PCR; TCRdb stores just in-frame clones and leaves some out. The D gene and trimming were derived from the DNA, and the V and J assignments and clone size from that table. The repertoire holds 95,000 to 150,000 clones, with around 81% as singletons. The CDR3 length is 15 residues. CDR1 and CDR2 from the germline V gene are SGHTA and FQGTGA. The ends lost 1 base at V and 8 bases at J; junction bases unmatched: 6. The J gene is TRBJ2-1, the V gene TRBV7-3, with 9 bases identical to TRBD1. The source is a woman aged 50 to 60 with acute or convalescent COVID-19. Sequencing used peripheral blood. The chain's CDR3 is CASSLRGQGSDEQFF. In nucleotides, the CDR3 is TGTGCCAGCAGCTTAAGGGGACAGGGATCTGATGAGCAGTTCTTC. Full variable domain (rest looked up from reference TRBV7-3 and TRBJ2-1): GAGVSQTPSNKVTEKGKYVELRCDPISGHTALYWYRQSLGQGPEFLIYFQGTGAADDSGLPNDRFFAVRPEGSVSTLKIQRTERGDSAVYLCASSLRGQGSDEQFFGPGTRLTVL.